This is a list of T cell receptor beta chains from one sample in a study of blood T cell repertoires in COVID-19. The repertoire was sequenced with immunoSEQ multiplex PCR; TCRdb's copy has only in-frame clones and lacks some. The sample lists some 130,000 clones, 60% to 75% occurring once. The sequenced sample was peripheral blood. Receptor source: a woman aged 70-85 years with acute or convalescent COVID-19. Both conserved end residues are trimmed from each CDR3.

ASSLAGTGVEQY,TRBJ2-7,12,TRBV5-4
ASSFRDRGSYEQY,TRBJ2-7,13,TRBV13
ASSAEGTSTDTQY,TRBJ2-3,13,TRBV9
AISGTGTSYNEQF,TRBJ2-1,13,TRBV10-3
SAEVTGGTLMETQY,TRBJ2-5,14,TRBV29-1
ARSRTATNEKLF,TRBJ1-4,12,TRBV5-6
ASSSAGGVTDTQY,TRBJ2-3,13,TRBV7-6
ANQGGSYEQY,TRBJ2-7,10,TRBV2
ASSLEGAPNTGELF,TRBJ2-2,14,TRBV27
ASSFDSPPHSDTQY,TRBJ2-3,14,TRBV27
AISAQGYEQF,TRBJ2-1,10,TRBV10-3
ASSEGIAGGKETQY,TRBJ2-5,14,TRBV10-2
ATSDPGQEETQY,TRBJ2-5,12,TRBV24-1
ASSGGAYEQY,TRBJ2-7,10,TRBV12-3/TRBV12-4
ASSKKTGGAFHGYT,TRBJ1-2,14,TRBV5-4
ASRPPDLTGVPNQPQH,TRBJ1-5,16,TRBV19
ASSMALATSGGYAYEQY,TRBJ2-7,17,TRBV19
ASKQGNEQF,TRBJ2-1,9,TRBV2
ASSLRVTSGNTGELF,TRBJ2-2,15,TRBV14
ASSGPGDYGYT,TRBJ1-2,11,TRBV5-1
ASSQVLSGELF,TRBJ2-2,11,TRBV14
ASSQAQGVDAEAF,TRBJ1-1,13,TRBV4-1
ASKMGQNTDTQY,TRBJ2-3,12,TRBV6-5
ASSYSGGFSSNEQF,TRBJ2-1,14,TRBV6-2/TRBV6-3
ASLKGTGPRGTDTQY,TRBJ2-3,15,TRBV2
ASRRNGGQSNQPQH,TRBJ1-5,14,TRBV19
ASSLVARGRGELF,TRBJ2-2,13,TRBV7-6
SVEWDREGVGYT,TRBJ1-2,12,TRBV29-1
ASSPYSSARSYEQY,TRBJ2-7,14,TRBV19
ASSVSSRAGGSETQY,TRBJ2-5,15,TRBV9
AISESMLGSGSPLH,TRBJ1-6,14,TRBV10-3
ASSSQGGQPQH,TRBJ1-5,11,TRBV2
ASSLGDKYGYT,TRBJ1-2,11,TRBV11-2
AWMVAGGNIQY,TRBJ2-4,11,TRBV30
SLDRGQVNTEAF,TRBJ1-1,12,TRBV29-1
ASSSLPGQGARGEQY,TRBJ2-7,15,TRBV7-9
ASSETGTHTDTQY,TRBJ2-3,13,TRBV6-1
ATSPSPGQSTDTQY,TRBJ2-3,14,TRBV6-6
ASSFGDSAYNEQF,TRBJ2-1,13,TRBV11-1
ASSPGLAGGTEQY,TRBJ2-7,13,TRBV7-9
AISKTGANQPQH,TRBJ1-5,12,TRBV10-3
ASTGDGNYGYT,TRBJ1-2,11,TRBV14
ASSQYRGAGGNTIY,TRBJ1-3,14,TRBV5-1
ASSAGTTGFYT,TRBJ1-2,11,TRBV5-1
SVKDRGHSGYT,TRBJ1-2,11,TRBV29-1
ATSRGADEKLF,TRBJ1-4,11,TRBV15
ASSQEQRGGTIEQF,TRBJ2-1,14,TRBV4-1
ANNEQF,TRBJ2-1,6,TRBV12-2
ASSRGTSSHNEQF,TRBJ2-1,13,TRBV7-6
ASSLVPGQGANTEAF,TRBJ1-1,15,TRBV5-5
ASRTGTGVTDTQY,TRBJ2-3,13,TRBV6-5
ASSFPNERERPGELF,TRBJ2-2,15,TRBV11-2
AIRRTSSGGTGELF,TRBJ2-2,14,TRBV10-3